A single sample is the source of the 13 T cell receptor beta chains below, sequenced in a study of blood T cell repertoires in COVID-19. Assay used: immunoSEQ multiplex PCR; TCRdb lists only in-frame clones, some missing. This sample has about 100,000 clones; 70% to 80% occur once, and the top ten carry 15% to 20%. Material for sequencing was peripheral blood. These receptors originate from a woman of 80 years or more with active or convalescent COVID-19.

About this clone: The junction differs from germline at one of its ends, possibly a read error. V and J are TRBV7-7 and TRBJ2-5, with 8 bases lining up with TRBD2. The V gene's germline CDR1 is SSHAT and CDR2 FNYEAQ (reference sequence). The CDR3 is 13 amino acids. CDR3 nucleotide sequence: TGTGCTAGCAGCCAACAGCGGGGGGAGACCCAGTACTTC. Translation: CASSQQRGETQYF. Full variable domain (missing parts from reference TRBV7-7 and TRBJ2-5): GAGVSQSPRYKVTKRGQDVTLRCDPISSHATLYWYQQALGQGPEFLTYFNYEAQPDKSGLPSDRFSAERPEGSISTLTIQRTEQRDSAMYRCASSQQRGETQYFGPGTRLLVL.

The chain has TRBV25-1 and TRBJ1-1; D unresolved. The CDR3 is 14 residues long. V was shortened by 1 base and J by 2 bases, with 8 bases between the two germline ends. Per the germline V gene, CDR1 is MGHDK and CDR2 is SYGVNS. The CDR3 reads CASSEFGINTEAFF. The CDR3, as DNA: TGTGCCAGCAGTGAATTCGGGATAAACACTGAAGCTTTCTTT.

This chain joins TRBV18 and TRBJ2-5; D remains ambiguous. The CDR3 has 13 amino acids. Per the germline V gene, CDR1 is KGHSH and CDR2 is LQKENI. Trimming pared 3 bases from V and 5 bases from J, leaving 10 bases between. CDR3 amino acids: CASSPKISETQYF. In DNA form, the CDR3 reads TGTGCCAGCTCACCGAAAATTAGCGAGACCCAGTACTTC.

The rearrangement uses TRBV28 and TRBJ1-4, with a tentative D call TRBD1 (6 bases). CDR3 length equals 16 residues. V lost 4 bases and J 8 bases, leaving 20 bases between the germline ends. Germline CDR1 and CDR2: MDHEN and SYDVKM. CDR3 coding DNA: TGTGCCAGCAGTTCGCCCAGGACAGCGGCCGGGGAAAAACTGTTTTTT. It codes for CASSSPRTAAGEKLFF.

The rearrangement joins TRBV6-5 to TRBJ1-4; perhaps TRBD1 as D (5 bases). Trimming removed 2 bases from V and 6 bases from J, with 13 bases in between. Germline V gene data show CDR1 as MNHEY and CDR2 as SVGAGI. This CDR3 is built from 15 residues. The CDR3 nucleotides are TGTGCCAGCAGTTACGCGGGGAGGGACTATGAAAAACTGTTTTTT. Amino acids: CASSYAGRDYEKLFF.

CDR3 sequence (DNA): TGTGCCAGCAGTTTGTTGCGGGAGGGCCAGCAGTTCTTC. Translated: CASSLLREGQQFF. J is TRBJ2-1 and V is TRBV12-3 or TRBV12-4; 9 positions match TRBD2. Trimming cost V 3 bases and J 11 bases; bases outside gene matches: 5. The CDR3 is made up of 13 amino acids.

This clone was detected only a few times. The chain has TRBV11-1 and TRBJ2-5; D perhaps matches TRBD1 (6 bases). The CDR3 covers 15 residues. Germline V gene data show CDR1 as SGHAT and CDR2 as FQDESV (reference sequence). V lost 3 bases and J 1 base, leaving 12 bases between the germline ends. The CDR3, as DNA: TGTGCCAGCAGCTTCAATCGAGGGGGCCAAGAGACCCAGTACTTC. As protein: CASSFNRGGQETQYF.

The chain couples TRBV27 to TRBJ2-1; 9 bases align to TRBD2. This CDR3 region has 16 residues. Germline CDR1 and CDR2: MNHEY and SMNVEV (reference sequence). V was clipped by 2 bases and J by 9 bases; unmatched bases: 11. CDR3 in amino acids: CASSLVRAGGRGEQFF. DNA for the CDR3: TGTGCCAGCAGTTTAGTCCGCGCGGGAGGGCGTGGTGAGCAGTTCTTC.

This clone was seen a handful of times. The CDR3, as DNA: TGTGCCAGCAGCTCCGACTTTGCCACCTACGAGCAGTACTTC. This sequence encodes CASSSDFATYEQYF. The chain has TRBV5-6 and TRBJ2-7; D gene uncertain. Looked up from germline, CDR1 is SGHDT and CDR2 is YYEEEE. The CDR3 sequence is 14 residues long. The V end was cut by 3 bases, the J end by 2 bases, with 12 bases between.

This chain connects TRBV14 to TRBJ1-2; TRBD1 aligns across 11 bases. Germline V CDR1 and CDR2: SGHDN, FVKESK. V lost 4 bases and J lost 6; bases outside the gene matches: 4. The CDR3 has 14 amino acids. CDR3 in amino acids: CASSRDRGVDGYTF. CDR3 nucleotides: TGTGCCAGCAGCCGGGACAGGGGGGTAGATGGCTACACCTTC.

This rearrangement joins TRBV11-2 to TRBJ2-5; 7 nucleotides align to TRBD1. V lost 5 bases and J lost 5; bases outside the gene matches: 11. Per germline, CDR1 SGHAT and CDR2 FQNNGV. The CDR3 is 15 amino acids. For the CDR3, the DNA is TGTGCCAGCAGCCTTAGTAGGGGGCGGGTTGAGACCCAGTACTTC. It translates to CASSLSRGRVETQYF.

This chain uses TRBV9 with TRBJ1-4, with TRBD1 identical over 9 bases. The CDR3 consists of 18 residues. Per germline, CDR1 SGDLS and CDR2 YYNGEE. The V segment lost 2 bases and the J segment 5 bases; nucleotides outside the gene matches: 13. The CDR3 loop reads CASSVSGQGGVGNEKLFF. The CDR3 DNA reads as TGTGCCAGCAGCGTCTCGGGACAGGGAGGGGTAGGGAATGAAAAACTGTTTTTT.

The CDR3 DNA is TGTGCCAGCTCACCACAACAACAGAGTGCTGAAGCTTTCTTT. It specifies CASSPQQQSAEAFF. The V call is TRBV18, the J call TRBJ1-1; D is uncertain. V lost 1 base, J lost 6 bases, and 12 bases lay in between. Germline V gene lookup returns CDR1 KGHSH and CDR2 LQKENI. The CDR3 totals 14 residues.